These 22 T cell receptor beta chains were sequenced from one sample in a study of cytomegalovirus exposure and HLA in healthy donors. It was with 60 Vbeta and 13 Jbeta primers that the PCR ran. Assay used: immunoSEQ multiplex PCR; TCRdb lists only in-frame clones, some missing. This repertoire comprises 150,000 to 200,000 clones; its ten largest clones make up around 0.8%. Sequenced sample: PBMCs. The source of these receptors is a woman aged 18-29 years in good health and CMV-seropositive.

The chain employs TRBV29-1 and TRBJ2-3, with D maybe TRBD1 (6 bases). Per the germline V gene, CDR1 is SQVTM and CDR2 is ANQGSEA. V was clipped by 3 bases and J by 8 bases, with 15 bases between them. The CDR3 is 13 amino acids. CDR3 nucleotide sequence: TGCAGCGTTGATCGGGCAGGGGAAGGTACGCAGTATTTT. This gives the protein CSVDRAGEGTQYF.

With respect to this clone: The CDR3 does not end in the conserved phenylalanine or tryptophan, so this is likely a read error. The DNA is omitted, as the CDR3 cannot be located on it reliably, and the CDR3 follows TCRdb's listing. The CDR3 reads CASSGGVEKTV. The genes are TRBV9 and TRBJ1-4. In germline, CDR1 is SGDLS, CDR2 YYNGEE. The CDR3 is 11 residues long, counting both termini.

This chain joins TRBV5-1 and TRBJ2-2; D not certain. Germline V gives CDR1 SGHRS, CDR2 YFSETQ. Trimming left V 4 bases short and J 0 bases short, with 4 bases between. This CDR3 has 13 amino acids. The CDR3 here is CASSLTNTGELFF. The CDR3 DNA follows: TGCGCCAGCAGCCTAACGAACACCGGGGAGCTGTTTTTT.

The CDR3: CASSEMGASGTQYF. The CDR3 region has the DNA TGTGCCAGCAGTGAAATGGGGGCGTCGGGGACCCAGTACTTC. The chain recombines TRBV6-1 with TRBJ2-5, with a possible D match to TRBD1 (6 bases). CDR1 MNHNS and CDR2 SASEGT come from the germline V gene. This CDR3 comprises 14 residues. V was clipped by 2 bases and J by 7 bases, with 14 bases between them.

The chain is built from TRBV5-1 and TRBJ1-1; TRBD1 is a possible D gene (6 bases). The CDR3 covers 13 residues. CDR1 and CDR2 from the germline V gene are SGHRS and YFSETQ. Trimming removed 0 bases at V and 5 bases at J, with 8 bases between. For the CDR3, the DNA is TGCGCCAGCAGCTTGGTCACAGGGACTGAAGCTTTCTTT. It translates to CASSLVTGTEAFF.

The chain couples TRBV27 to TRBJ1-5, with D possibly matching TRBD1 (6 bases). Germline V lookup: CDR1 MNHEY, CDR2 SMNVEV (reference sequence). V lost 0 bases and J 6 bases, leaving 9 bases between the germline ends. The CDR3 contains 14 residues. CDR3 region: CASSLSGGLQPQHF. CDR3 nucleotide sequence: TGTGCCAGCAGTTTATCGGGGGGGCTTCAGCCCCAGCATTTT.

J is TRBJ1-2 and V is TRBV6-5; TRBD1 is a possible D gene (6 bases). V was clipped by 5 bases and J by 8 bases, with 18 bases between them. Germline loops: CDR1 MNHEY, CDR2 SVGAGI. The CDR3 has 14 residues. CDR3 in amino acids: CASSRLGGSSGYTF. In nucleotides, the CDR3 is TGTGCCAGCAGTCGCCTTGGGGGCTCCTCGGGCTACACCTTC.

The chain links TRBV7-8 to TRBJ1-6; 9 bases are shared with TRBD1. V lost 4 bases, J lost 9 bases, and 7 bases stayed unmatched. This CDR3 spans 15 amino acids. CDR1 and CDR2 from the germline V gene are SGHVS and FQNEAQ. CDR3 nucleotide sequence: TGTGCCAGCAGCTCGACCGGGACAGGGAGTTCACCCCTCCACTTT. This gives the protein CASSSTGTGSSPLHF.

This chain connects TRBV27 to TRBJ2-3; 8 nucleotides line up with TRBD1. Germline values: CDR1 MNHEY, CDR2 SMNVEV (reference sequence). This CDR3 is built from 15 residues. V shed 4 bases, J shed 1 base, and the junction held 4 bases outside the gene matches. CDR3 amino acids: CASSWGQVGTDTQYF. In DNA, the CDR3 is TGTGCCAGCAGTTGGGGACAGGTGGGCACAGATACGCAGTATTTT.

This rearrangement joins TRBV5-1 to TRBJ1-1; the match to TRBD1 covers 8 bases. Germline trimming cut 3 bases from V and 8 bases from J; bases unmatched to any gene: 12. The CDR3 has 15 residues. Germline CDR1 and CDR2: SGHRS and YFSETQ. This CDR3 reads CASSYYQGASSEAFF. The CDR3 region has the DNA TGCGCCAGCAGCTATTATCAGGGGGCGAGTAGCGAAGCTTTCTTT.

About this clone itself: The same CDR3 arises from other DNA sequences in this sample as well. The genes are TRBV18 and TRBJ1-1; D perhaps matches TRBD1 (5 bases). The germline CDR1 and CDR2 sequences are KGHSH and LQKENI. The CDR3 is 13 amino acids. The V end lost 6 bases, the J end lost 1 base, and 9 bases lay between the germline ends. The CDR3 loop is CASSRQGNTEAFF. CDR3 nucleotide sequence: TGTGCCAGCTCGCGGCAGGGGAACACTGAAGCTTTCTTT.

The gene calls are TRBV10-3 and TRBJ1-5; 8 nucleotides agree with TRBD1. The germline gives CDR1 ENHRY, CDR2 SYGVKD. Trimming at V came to 5 bases and at J to 8 bases, leaving 11 bases not matched to a gene. The CDR3 spans 15 residues. The DNA for the CDR3 is TGTGCCATCAGTCCTGGACGGACAGGGCTGGAGCCCCAGCATTTT. This sequence encodes CAISPGRTGLEPQHF.

The chain uses TRBV4-2 and TRBJ1-1, with 7 bases aligning to TRBD1. V dropped 3 bases and J dropped 0; count of bases not matched to a gene: 22. The CDR3 has 21 residues. The germline gives CDR1 LGHNA, CDR2 YNFKEQ. CDR3 protein: CASSQVAGQLINLIMNTEAFF. The CDR3 nucleotides are TGTGCCAGCAGCCAGGTTGCGGGACAGCTAATCAACTTAATCATGAACACTGAAGCTTTCTTT.

This sequence joins TRBV19 and TRBJ2-4, with D unclear. The CDR3 contains 16 residues. From germline, CDR1 is LNHDA and CDR2 SQIVND (reference sequence). V shed 5 bases and J shed 0 bases, with 14 bases lying between them. The chain's CDR3 is CASSVLGFGAKNIQYF. DNA for the CDR3: TGTGCCAGTAGTGTTCTAGGTTTTGGAGCCAAAAACATTCAGTACTTC.

CDR3 residues: CASSERNGRGTEAFF. CDR3 bases: TGTGCCAGCAGTGAAAGGAACGGGAGGGGCACTGAAGCTTTCTTT. The chain employs TRBV2 and TRBJ1-1; tentatively, D is TRBD1 (5 bases). CDR1 SNHLY and CDR2 FYNNEI come from the germline V gene. The CDR3 is 15 residues long. V lost 2 bases to trimming and J lost 4 bases, with 14 bases between them.

In regard to this clone: One end of the junction varies from germline; a read error may be responsible. The chain links TRBV4-1 to TRBJ1-2; weak D call: TRBD1 (5 bases). The CDR3 consists of 13 residues. Per germline, CDR1 MGHRA and CDR2 YSYEKL. CDR3 loop: CASSQGERDSPYF. The CDR3 DNA is TGCGCCAGCAGCCAAGGGGAACGGGACTCTCCTTACTTC.

This chain's CDR3 is CASGAGGAWSTEAFF. CDR3 sequence (DNA): TGTGCCAGCGGGGCGGGCGGGGCGTGGAGCACTGAAGCTTTCTTT. This sequence joins TRBV6-1 and TRBJ1-1; maybe TRBD1 (5 bases). CDR1 is MNHNS, CDR2 SASEGT, per germline. Trimming stripped 8 bases from V and 4 bases from J, with 20 bases between. The CDR3 spans 15 residues.

The genes are TRBV30 and TRBJ1-3; no firm D call. The CDR3 loop spans 16 amino acids. Germline CDR1 is GTSNPN and CDR2 is SVGIG (reference sequence). Trimming took 0 bases from V and 0 from J, leaving 12 bases between them. CDR3 sequence reads: CAWSVRATISGNTIYF. CDR3 in DNA: TGTGCCTGGAGTGTACGAGCGACCATCTCTGGAAACACCATATATTTT.

The chain is built from TRBV19 and TRBJ1-5; weak D call: TRBD1 (6 bases). V shed 5 bases and J shed 0 bases, with 11 bases lying between them. The CDR3 has 15 residues. Germline CDR1 reads LNHDA; CDR2 reads SQIVND (reference sequence). The CDR3 loop reads CASSLGTHSNQPQHF. In nucleotides, the CDR3 is TGTGCCAGTAGTCTCGGGACACATAGCAATCAGCCCCAGCATTTT.

The chain uses TRBV5-1 and TRBJ2-2; 10 bases map to TRBD1. CDR1 is SGHRS and CDR2 is YFSETQ in the germline V gene. This CDR3 spans 16 amino acids. J gave up 6 bases and V 2 bases, and 7 bases lay outside the gene matches. The CDR3 DNA reads as TGCGCCAGCAGCTTCGTTCAGGACAGGGGGTCCGGGGAGCTGTTTTTT. Translated, it gives CASSFVQDRGSGELFF.

The chain employs TRBV4-3 and TRBJ1-1, with 9 bases aligning to TRBD1. The germline V gene encodes CDR1 LGHNA and CDR2 YSLEER. The CDR3 loop spans 15 amino acids. V shed 3 bases and J 10 bases; nucleotides not matched to a gene: 12. CDR3 amino acids: CASSHGQGFVRGAFF. CDR3 DNA: TGCGCCAGCAGCCACGGACAGGGGTTCGTTCGTGGAGCTTTCTTT.

This chain uses TRBV14 with TRBJ2-1, with 8 bases that match TRBD1. The CDR3 runs to 17 residues. Per the germline V gene, CDR1 is SGHDN and CDR2 is FVKESK. V lost 5 bases to trimming and J lost 5 bases; unmatched junction nucleotides: 14. The CDR3 protein is CASSIRFRDRQHNEQFF. The DNA for the CDR3 is TGTGCCAGCAGCATTCGATTCCGGGACAGGCAGCACAATGAGCAGTTCTTC.